Below, 10 T cell receptor beta chains from the same sample are listed, as sequenced in a study of breast tumors, draining lymph nodes, adjacent tissues. Axillary draining lymph nodes of breast cancer patients supplied the node samples. MiXCR, applied by TCRdb to the multiplex PCR reads, yields one record per CDR3 protein. Of approximately 130,000 distinct CDR3 sequences in the sample, 20% to 25% were seen once. The sample comprised axillary lymph node tissue. These receptors were collected from a female donor with breast cancer. Some clones in this sample may be carry-over from other donors' samples.

This clonotype was observed a single time. This may be a read error: a much more frequent sequence differs by one nucleotide. The rearrangement links TRBV11-2 to TRBJ2-1; 8 positions agree with TRBD2. J lost 9 bases, V lost 5 bases, and 9 bases had no gene match. Germline assignment: CDR1 SGHAT and CDR2 FQNNGV. The CDR3 is 14 residues long. CDR3 DNA sequence: TGTGCCAGCAGCCCGCCGGGACTAGTGCGTGAGCAGTTCTTC. This encodes CASSPPGLVREQFF.

This clonotype was seen many times. This chain joins TRBV6-4 and TRBJ2-3; D gene unclear. V lost 4 bases to trimming and J lost 0 bases, with 8 bases between them. The CDR3 consists of 14 residues. The germline gives CDR1 MRHNA, CDR2 SNTAGT. CDR3 in amino acids: CASSVEPSTDTQYF. As DNA, the CDR3 is TGTGCCAGCAGTGTGGAACCTAGCACAGATACGCAGTATTTT.

This clonotype has at least ten counts. The V and J genes are TRBV7-3 and TRBJ2-1, with D possibly matching TRBD2 (5 bases). The CDR3 is 16 amino acids. The V end was cut by 2 bases, the J end by 0 bases, with 11 bases between. Looked up from germline, CDR1 is SGHTA and CDR2 is FQGTGA. As DNA, the CDR3 is TGTGCCAGCAGCTTACGGGGAACCAGCTCCTACAATGAGCAGTTCTTC. It encodes CASSLRGTSSYNEQFF.

This clonotype showed up many times. The rearrangement uses TRBV29-1 and TRBJ2-5; D remains unclear. Between the trimmed V and J ends, which lost 6 bases and 0 bases, there was a span of 11 bases. This CDR3 is 13 amino acids long. Germline V gene data show CDR1 as SQVTM and CDR2 as ANQGSEA. CDR3 sequence (DNA): TGCAGCGTCGAGACCAAAAACCAAGAGACCCAGTACTTC. It translates to CSVETKNQETQYF.

This clonotype was seen at least ten times. This chain joins TRBV2 and TRBJ2-2; either TRBD1 or TRBD2 may fit D (5 bases each). CDR1 is SNHLY, CDR2 FYNNEI, per germline. V was pared by 2 bases and J by 1 base, with 8 bases between. The CDR3 consists of 15 residues. This CDR3 is CASSEKGRNTGELFF. Here the CDR3 DNA reads TGTGCCAGCAGTGAAAAGGGGAGGAACACCGGGGAGCTGTTTTTT.

This clonotype was seen repeatedly, ten times or more. V usage is TRBV3-2 and J usage is TRBJ2-7. TRBV3-2 is a known pseudogene. This CDR3 is 15 amino acids long. The DNA for the CDR3 is TGTGCCAGCAGCCCCCCAAGGGTAAGGTCGAGCGAGCAGTACTTC. It encodes CASSPPRVRSSEQYF.

The chain recombines TRBV6-1 with TRBJ2-7; 9 bases align to TRBD1. The CDR3 spans 15 residues. V dropped 6 bases and J dropped 6; count of bases not matched to a gene: 12. Germline values: CDR1 MNHNS, CDR2 SASEGT. The CDR3 DNA reads TGTGCCAGCAGACGTACCCGGGACAGGGAGGGCGAGCAGTACTTC. Translated, it gives CASRRTRDREGEQYF.

A word on this clonotype: Possible read error: a much larger clone is one base away. V usage is TRBV9 and J usage is TRBJ2-5; D may be TRBD2 (5 bases). Trimming left V 1 base short and J 3 bases short, with 10 bases between. This CDR3 is built from 14 residues. CDR1 is SGDLS and CDR2 is YYNGEE in the germline V gene. CDR3 nucleotide sequence: TGTGCCAGCAGCGTACGCCTAGCTAAAGAGACCCAGTACTTC. Encoded protein: CASSVRLAKETQYF. Based on the CDR3 plus reference TRBV9 and TRBJ2-5, the full variable domain is DSGVTQTPKHLITATGQRVTLRCSPRSGDLSVYWYQQSLDQGLQFLIQYYNGEERAKGNILERFSAQQFPDLHSELNLSSLELGDSALYFCASSVRLAKETQYFGPGTRLLVL.

Notes on this clonotype: This may be a read error, as it is one base from a much larger clone. This chain connects TRBV2 to TRBJ2-1; 7 bases line up with TRBD2. J gave up 14 bases and V 2 bases, and 12 bases lay outside the gene matches. Germline V gene data show CDR1 as SNHLY and CDR2 as FYNNEI. The CDR3 is 14 amino acids. CDR3 region: CASSERHSSGRKFF. CDR3 sequence (DNA): TGTGCCAGCAGTGAACGTCACTCTAGCGGACGGAAGTTCTTC.

In its sample, this clonotype was seen many times. The V call is TRBV7-2, the J call TRBJ2-3; 8 bases are shared with TRBD2. This CDR3 is built from 16 residues. Per the germline V gene, CDR1 is SGHTA and CDR2 is FQGNSA. The V and J ends lost 2 bases and 1 base, in that order; junction bases with no gene match: 5. The CDR3: CASSLLGLAGTDTQYF. In nucleotides, the CDR3 is TGTGCCAGCAGCTTACTAGGACTAGCCGGCACAGATACGCAGTATTTT.